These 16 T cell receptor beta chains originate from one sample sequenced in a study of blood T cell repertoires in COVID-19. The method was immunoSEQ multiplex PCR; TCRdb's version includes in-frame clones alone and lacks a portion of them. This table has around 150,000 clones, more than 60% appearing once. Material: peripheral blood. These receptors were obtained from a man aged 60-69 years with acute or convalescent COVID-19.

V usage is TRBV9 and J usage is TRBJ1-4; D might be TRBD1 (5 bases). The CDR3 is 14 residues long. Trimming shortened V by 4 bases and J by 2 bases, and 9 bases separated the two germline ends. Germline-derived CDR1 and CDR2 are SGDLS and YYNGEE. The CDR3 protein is CASSRQGTNEKLFF. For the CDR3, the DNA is TGTGCCAGCAGCAGGCAGGGCACTAATGAAAAACTGTTTTTT.

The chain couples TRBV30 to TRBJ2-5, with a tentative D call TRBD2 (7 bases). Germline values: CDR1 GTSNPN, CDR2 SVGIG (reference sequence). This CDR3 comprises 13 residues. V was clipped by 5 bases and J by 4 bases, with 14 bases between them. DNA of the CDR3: TGTGCCTGGGCGCGGGGGCTCGGAGAGACCCAGTACTTC. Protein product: CAWARGLGETQYF. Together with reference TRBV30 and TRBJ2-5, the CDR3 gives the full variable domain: SQTIHQWPATLVQPVGSPLSLECTVEGTSNPNLYWYRQAAGRGLQLLFYSVGIGQISSEVPQNLSASRPQDRQFILSSKKLLLSDSGFYLCAWARGLGETQYFGPGTRLLVL.

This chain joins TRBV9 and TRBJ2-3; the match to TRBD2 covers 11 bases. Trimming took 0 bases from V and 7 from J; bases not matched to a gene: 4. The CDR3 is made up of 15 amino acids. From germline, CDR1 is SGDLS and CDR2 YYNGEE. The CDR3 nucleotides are TGTGCCAGCAGCGTAGATGTAGCGGGGGGGCATACGCAGTATTTT. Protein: CASSVDVAGGHTQYF.

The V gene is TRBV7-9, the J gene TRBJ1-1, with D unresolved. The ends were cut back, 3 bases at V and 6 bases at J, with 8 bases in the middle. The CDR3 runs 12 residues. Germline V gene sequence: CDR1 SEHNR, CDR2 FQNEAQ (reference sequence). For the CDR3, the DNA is TGTGCCAGCAGCTTGAGTAGCTCTGAAGCTTTCTTT. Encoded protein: CASSLSSSEAFF.

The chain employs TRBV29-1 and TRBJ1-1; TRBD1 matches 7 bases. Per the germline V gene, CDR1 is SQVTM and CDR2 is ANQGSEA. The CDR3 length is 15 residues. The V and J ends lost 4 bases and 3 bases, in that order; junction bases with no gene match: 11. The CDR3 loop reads CSVVTLGDRDTEAFF. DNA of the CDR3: TGCAGCGTTGTAACCTTGGGAGACAGGGACACTGAAGCTTTCTTT.

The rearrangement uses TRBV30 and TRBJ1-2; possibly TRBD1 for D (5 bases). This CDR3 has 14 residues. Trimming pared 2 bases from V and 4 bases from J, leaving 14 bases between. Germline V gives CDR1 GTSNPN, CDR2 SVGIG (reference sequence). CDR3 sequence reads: CAWSSGNTIYGYTF. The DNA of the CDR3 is TGTGCCTGGAGTTCAGGGAACACAATCTATGGCTACACCTTC. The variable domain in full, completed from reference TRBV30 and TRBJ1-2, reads SQTIHQWPATLVQPVGSPLSLECTVEGTSNPNLYWYRQAAGRGLQLLFYSVGIGQISSEVPQNLSASRPQDRQFILSSKKLLLSDSGFYLCAWSSGNTIYGYTFGSGTRLTVV.

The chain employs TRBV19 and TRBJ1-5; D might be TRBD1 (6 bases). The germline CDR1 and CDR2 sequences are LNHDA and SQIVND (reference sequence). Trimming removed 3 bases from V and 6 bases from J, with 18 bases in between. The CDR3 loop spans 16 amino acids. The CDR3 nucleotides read TGTGCCAGTAGTATCCCACGGGGGGCGAATATTCAGCCCCAGCATTTT. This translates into CASSIPRGANIQPQHF.

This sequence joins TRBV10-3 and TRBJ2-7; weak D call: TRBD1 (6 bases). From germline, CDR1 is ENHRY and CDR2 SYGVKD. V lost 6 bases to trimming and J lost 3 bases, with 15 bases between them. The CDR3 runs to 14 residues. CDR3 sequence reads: CAIRDPRGNYEQYF. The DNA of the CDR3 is TGTGCCATCAGGGACCCGAGGGGGAACTACGAGCAGTACTTC.

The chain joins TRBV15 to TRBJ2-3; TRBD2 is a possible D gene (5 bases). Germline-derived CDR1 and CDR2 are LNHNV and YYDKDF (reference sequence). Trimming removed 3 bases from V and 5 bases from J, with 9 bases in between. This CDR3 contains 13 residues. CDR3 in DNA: TGTGCCACCAGCAGTACTAGATTAGATACGCAGTATTTT. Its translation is CATSSTRLDTQYF.

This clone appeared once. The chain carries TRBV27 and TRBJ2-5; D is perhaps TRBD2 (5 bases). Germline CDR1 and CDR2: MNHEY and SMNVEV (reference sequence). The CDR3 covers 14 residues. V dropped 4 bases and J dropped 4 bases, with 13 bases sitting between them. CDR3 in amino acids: CASSSGVLGETQYF. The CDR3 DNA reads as TGTGCCAGCAGTTCCGGGGTGTTGGGAGAGACCCAGTACTTC.

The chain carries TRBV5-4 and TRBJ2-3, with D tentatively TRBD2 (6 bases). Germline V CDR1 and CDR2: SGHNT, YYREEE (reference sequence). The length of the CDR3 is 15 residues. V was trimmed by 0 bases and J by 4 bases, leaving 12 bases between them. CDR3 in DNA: TGTGCCAGCAGCTTGGCTGGGGGGTCCGCAGATACGCAGTATTTT. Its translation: CASSLAGGSADTQYF.

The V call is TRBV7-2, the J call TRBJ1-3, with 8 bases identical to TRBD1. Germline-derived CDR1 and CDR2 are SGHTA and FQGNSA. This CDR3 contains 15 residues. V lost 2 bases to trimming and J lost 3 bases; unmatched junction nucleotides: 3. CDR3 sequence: CASSLQGAVGNTIYF. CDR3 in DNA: TGTGCCAGCAGCTTACAGGGGGCAGTTGGAAACACCATATATTTT. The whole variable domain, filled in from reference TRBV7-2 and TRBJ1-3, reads GAGVSQSPSNKVTEKGKDVELRCDPISGHTALYWYRQSLGQGLEFLIYFQGNSAPDKSGLPSDRFSAERTGGSVSTLTIQRTQQEDSAVYLCASSLQGAVGNTIYFGEGSWLTVV.

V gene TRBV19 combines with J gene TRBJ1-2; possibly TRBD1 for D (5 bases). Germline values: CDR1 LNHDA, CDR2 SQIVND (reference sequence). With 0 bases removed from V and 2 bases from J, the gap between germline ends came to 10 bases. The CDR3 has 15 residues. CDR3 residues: CASSIDIGVNYGYTF. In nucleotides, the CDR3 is TGTGCCAGTAGTATAGATATAGGGGTCAACTATGGCTACACCTTC. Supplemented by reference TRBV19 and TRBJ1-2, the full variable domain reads DGGITQSPKYLFRKEGQNVTLSCEQNLNHDAMYWYRQDPGQGLRLIYYSQIVNDFQKGDIAEGYSVSREKKESFPLTVTSAQKNPTAFYLCASSIDIGVNYGYTFGSGTRLTVV.

The CDR3 DNA follows: TGTGCCAGCAGCTCCGAGGACAGGGGTAGATATGGCTACACCTTC. Translated, it gives CASSSEDRGRYGYTF. The chain has TRBV11-2 and TRBJ1-2; 9 bases fit TRBD1. This CDR3 has 15 residues. Germline assignment: CDR1 SGHAT and CDR2 FQNNGV. The ends lost 4 bases at V and 5 bases at J; junction bases unmatched: 8.

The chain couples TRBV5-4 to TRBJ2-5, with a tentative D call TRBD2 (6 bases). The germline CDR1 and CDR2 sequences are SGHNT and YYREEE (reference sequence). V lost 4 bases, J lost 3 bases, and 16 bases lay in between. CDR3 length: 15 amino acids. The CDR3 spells CASSPFGGGKETQYF. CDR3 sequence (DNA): TGTGCCAGCAGCCCTTTTGGGGGAGGAAAAGAGACCCAGTACTTC. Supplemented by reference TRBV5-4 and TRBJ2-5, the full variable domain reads ETGVTQSPTHLIKTRGQQVTLRCSSQSGHNTVSWYQQALGQGPQFIFQYYREEENGRGNFPPRFSGLQFPNYSSELNVNALELDDSALYLCASSPFGGGKETQYFGPGTRLLVL.

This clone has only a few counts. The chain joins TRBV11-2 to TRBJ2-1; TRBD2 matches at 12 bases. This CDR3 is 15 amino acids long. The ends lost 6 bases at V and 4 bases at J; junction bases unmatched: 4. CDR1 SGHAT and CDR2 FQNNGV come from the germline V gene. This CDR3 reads CASRDTSGGYNEQFF. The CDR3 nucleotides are TGTGCCAGCAGGGATACTAGCGGGGGGTACAATGAGCAGTTCTTC.